What follows are 31 T cell receptor beta chains derived from one specimen sequenced in a study of blood T cell repertoires in COVID-19. The repertoire was sequenced with immunoSEQ multiplex PCR; TCRdb's copy has only in-frame clones and lacks some. This sample has over 350,000 clones, with 88% found just once. Sequencing was carried out using PBMCs or T cells enriched from blood (not recorded which). All receptors derive from a woman younger than 45 with acute COVID-19.

This chain uses TRBV9 with TRBJ1-5; 8 nucleotides match TRBD1. J lost 9 bases, V lost 0 bases, and 11 bases had no gene match. Germline lookup yields CDR1 SGDLS and CDR2 YYNGEE. The CDR3 runs 16 residues. The CDR3 bases are TGTGCCAGCAGCGTAGACCCGGGACAGGAATTGGGGCCCCAGCATTTT. Translated: CASSVDPGQELGPQHF.

The chain is built from TRBV28 and TRBJ1-1; D is perhaps TRBD1 (5 bases). The germline V gene has CDR1 MDHEN and CDR2 SYDVKM. The V gene lost 4 bases and the J gene lost 4 bases, with 25 bases spanning the gap. The CDR3 is 18 amino acids. The CDR3 loop reads CASSSRSKGRGESTEAFF. The CDR3 DNA reads as TGTGCCAGCAGTTCTAGGAGTAAGGGGCGAGGTGAGAGCACTGAAGCTTTCTTT.

The chain joins TRBV28 to TRBJ1-5, with D tentatively TRBD1 (5 bases). The V end lost 5 bases, the J end lost 3 bases, and 14 bases lay between the germline ends. The germline V gene encodes CDR1 MDHEN and CDR2 SYDVKM. The CDR3 runs to 15 residues. CDR3 DNA sequence: TGTGCCAGCAGTAGGAGGGGTCCTCTCAATCAGCCCCAGCATTTT. This codes for CASSRRGPLNQPQHF.

This clone was observed a few times. The rearrangement joins TRBV5-1 to TRBJ1-1; D might be TRBD1 (6 bases). Per the germline V gene, CDR1 is SGHRS and CDR2 is YFSETQ. This CDR3 is 16 amino acids long. Trimming pared 1 base from V and 1 base from J, leaving 14 bases between. The CDR3 bases are TGCGCCAGCAGCTTGTCCACCGACAGGACGAACACTGAAGCTTTCTTT. It encodes CASSLSTDRTNTEAFF.

The chain employs TRBV21-1 and TRBJ2-4; TRBD1 is the table's D call, not checked against the DNA. TRBV21-1 is labeled a pseudogene. CDR3 length: 17 residues. DNA of the CDR3: TGTGCCAGCAGCAAAGCGGGACAGGGAAGAACCAAAAACATTCAGTACTTC. This gives the protein CASSKAGQGRTKNIQYF.

The chain couples TRBV9 to TRBJ2-7, with TRBD1 matching 11 bases. V was clipped by 4 bases and J by 6 bases; unmatched bases: 3. CDR3 size: 13 residues. Looked up from germline, CDR1 is SGDLS and CDR2 is YYNGEE. For the CDR3, the DNA is TGTGCCAGCAGCCCCGGGACAGGGGGCGAGCAGTACTTC. It codes for CASSPGTGGEQYF.

The chain has TRBV18 and TRBJ2-7; 14 bases align to TRBD2. J lost 5 bases, V lost 0 bases, and 3 bases had no gene match. Germline V gene sequence: CDR1 KGHSH, CDR2 LQKENI. The CDR3 length is 16 residues. This chain's CDR3 is CASSPPGLAGVNEQYF. The CDR3 bases are TGTGCCAGCTCACCACCGGGACTAGCGGGGGTCAACGAGCAGTACTTC.

This CDR3 reads CASGDSWDYGYTF. For the CDR3, the DNA is TGTGCCAGTGGGGACAGTTGGGACTATGGCTACACCTTC. The chain recombines TRBV19 with TRBJ1-2, with 7 bases matching TRBD1. The V segment lost 8 bases and the J segment 3 bases; nucleotides outside the gene matches: 6. The germline CDR1 and CDR2 sequences are LNHDA and SQIVND (reference sequence). This CDR3 contains 13 residues. The variable domain in full, completed from reference TRBV19 and TRBJ1-2, reads DGGITQSPKYLFRKEGQNVTLSCEQNLNHDAMYWYRQDPGQGLRLIYYSQIVNDFQKGDIAEGYSVSREKKESFPLTVTSAQKNPTAFYLCASGDSWDYGYTFGSGTRLTVV.

This clone was seen only a few times. The chain links TRBV27 to TRBJ2-1; 7 positions agree with TRBD2. Losses at the gene ends were 3 bases for V and 2 bases for J; bases not matched to a gene: 4. This CDR3 contains 15 residues. The germline CDR1 and CDR2 sequences are MNHEY and SMNVEV (reference sequence). The CDR3 sequence: CASSFFRGAYNEQFF. The CDR3 bases are TGTGCCAGCAGTTTTTTTCGGGGGGCCTACAATGAGCAGTTCTTC.

The chain combines TRBV5-1 with TRBJ1-1, with 7 bases lining up with TRBD1. The CDR3 extends over 15 amino acids. The V gene's germline CDR1 is SGHRS and CDR2 YFSETQ. With V trimmed by 1 base and J by 8 bases, 11 bases remained unmatched. The CDR3 DNA follows: TGCGCCAGCAGCTTGTTCAATTCGTTGGACAGGGAAGCTTTCTTT. As protein: CASSLFNSLDREAFF.

The chain couples TRBV24-1 to TRBJ1-5, with a tentative D call TRBD1 (5 bases). Germline CDR1 and CDR2: KGHDR and SFDVKD. Trimming took off 9 bases at V and 2 bases at J, with 13 bases between the two ends. The CDR3 totals 14 residues. The CDR3 reads CATPDSGGNQPQHF. Here the CDR3 DNA reads TGTGCCACCCCTGACAGTGGGGGCAATCAGCCCCAGCATTTT.

The V gene is TRBV30, the J gene TRBJ1-2; D possibly corresponds to TRBD1 (5 bases). The CDR3 has 14 amino acids. Per germline, CDR1 GTSNPN and CDR2 SVGIG (reference sequence). The germline V and J ends were trimmed by 5 bases and 7 bases, with 20 bases remaining between them. The CDR3 coding sequence is TGTGCCTGGGTCAAGGGGCAGGGTAAGGGTGGCTACACCTTC. Its translation: CAWVKGQGKGGYTF.

This clone was recorded a few times. The chain combines TRBV10-1 with TRBJ2-6; D may be TRBD2 (5 bases). In germline, CDR1 is WNHNN, CDR2 SYGVQD (reference sequence). Trimming removed 3 bases from V and 1 base from J, with 10 bases in between. This CDR3 region has 16 residues. The CDR3 loop reads CASSDARASGANVLTF. The CDR3 DNA follows: TGCGCCAGCAGTGATGCGAGGGCTTCTGGGGCCAACGTCCTGACTTTC.

This chain uses TRBV5-3 with TRBJ1-1, with 11 bases fitting TRBD1. TRBV5-3 is an ORF; its function is uncertain. Unmatched junction bases numbered 9, after V lost 4 bases and J lost 4 bases. The CDR3 covers 16 residues. CDR3 protein: CARSQDRGPCGTEAFF. CDR3 coding DNA: TGTGCCAGAAGCCAGGACAGGGGGCCTTGTGGCACTGAAGCTTTCTTT.

This sequence joins TRBV27 and TRBJ2-1; maybe TRBD2 (5 bases). Germline CDR1 reads MNHEY; CDR2 reads SMNVEV (reference sequence). The CDR3 runs to 15 residues. Deletions cut 6 bases from V and 4 bases from J, with 16 bases between. CDR3: CASRIGKRAYNEQFF. The CDR3 DNA follows: TGTGCCAGCAGAATCGGGAAAAGGGCTTACAATGAGCAGTTCTTC.

This chain uses TRBV7-2 with TRBJ1-5; a possible D gene is TRBD1 (6 bases). The germline V and J ends were trimmed by 3 bases and 9 bases, with 12 bases remaining between them. This CDR3 region has 13 residues. Germline CDR1 is SGHTA and CDR2 is FQGNSA. CDR3 coding DNA: TGTGCCAGCAGCTTCGGCAGCAGGGGGCCCCAGCATTTT. Its translation is CASSFGSRGPQHF. Variable domain in full (rest from reference TRBV7-2 and TRBJ1-5): GAGVSQSPSNKVTEKGKDVELRCDPISGHTALYWYRQSLGQGLEFLIYFQGNSAPDKSGLPSDRFSAERTGGSVSTLTIQRTQQEDSAVYLCASSFGSRGPQHFGDGTRLSIL.

The V gene is TRBV28, the J gene TRBJ1-6; TRBD1 agrees at 8 bases. The CDR3 runs 14 residues. The ends lost 6 bases at V and 9 bases at J; junction bases unmatched: 7. Germline V gene sequence: CDR1 MDHEN, CDR2 SYDVKM. CDR3 nucleotides: TGTGCCAGCAGCCCGGACAGGGTGACTTCACCCCTCCACTTT. Amino acids: CASSPDRVTSPLHF.

The chain has TRBV10-1 and TRBJ2-2, with a weak D call TRBD2 (5 bases). In germline, CDR1 is WNHNN, CDR2 SYGVQD (reference sequence). There are 14 residues in the CDR3. The germline V and J ends were trimmed by 7 bases and 0 bases, with 9 bases remaining between them. Here the CDR3 reads CASKEEANTGELFF. DNA for the CDR3: TGCGCCAGCAAGGAGGAGGCGAACACCGGGGAGCTGTTTTTT.

The chain uses TRBV5-8 and TRBJ1-5; no firm D call. The CDR3 is made up of 18 amino acids. V dropped 4 bases and J dropped 0 bases, with 20 bases sitting between them. Germline V gene lookup returns CDR1 SGHTS and CDR2 YDEGEE. CDR3 loop: CASSPYPHSFDSNQPQHF. The CDR3 DNA follows: TGTGCCAGCAGCCCCTACCCCCACAGTTTCGATAGCAATCAGCCCCAGCATTTT.

The rearrangement links TRBV12-3 or TRBV12-4 to TRBJ2-3; maybe TRBD1 (5 bases). CDR3 length: 13 residues. Trimming cost V 1 base and J 4 bases, with 6 bases left between them. The DNA of the CDR3 is TGTGCCAGCAGTTTAGGGACACCAGATACGCAGTATTTT. Translation gives CASSLGTPDTQYF.

The chain is built from TRBV19 and TRBJ1-5; a possible D gene is TRBD1 (5 bases). In germline, CDR1 is LNHDA, CDR2 SQIVND (reference sequence). The length of the CDR3 is 14 residues. V gave up 5 bases and J gave up 7 bases, with 15 bases separating them. The CDR3 region has the DNA TGTGCCAGTAGTTCGGGGGGTGCAATACAGCCCCAGCATTTT. Translating it yields CASSSGGAIQPQHF.

The J gene is TRBJ1-5, the V gene TRBV6-1, with TRBD1 as a possible D gene (6 bases). This CDR3 comprises 17 residues. Between the trimmed V and J ends, which lost 2 bases and 2 bases, there was a span of 16 bases. CDR1 is MNHNS and CDR2 is SASEGT in the germline V gene. CDR3 sequence reads: CASSEPGQPRRNQPQHF. CDR3 nucleotide sequence: TGTGCCAGCAGTGAACCGGGACAACCGCGACGCAATCAGCCCCAGCATTTT.

The J gene is TRBJ1-6, the V gene TRBV27; 12 nucleotides match TRBD1. Germline lookup yields CDR1 MNHEY and CDR2 SMNVEV (reference sequence). V lost 8 bases to trimming and J lost 9 bases; unmatched junction nucleotides: 2. The CDR3 runs 13 residues. CDR3 loop: CASGTGGLSPLHF. The DNA of the CDR3 is TGTGCCAGCGGGACAGGGGGCCTTTCACCCCTCCACTTT.

This clone was detected only once. The chain carries TRBV27 and TRBJ2-7, with TRBD2 identical over 7 bases. Trimming at V came to 3 bases and at J to 0 bases, leaving 5 bases not matched to a gene. Germline CDR1 is MNHEY and CDR2 is SMNVEV (reference sequence). The CDR3 sequence is 15 residues long. In nucleotides, the CDR3 is TGTGCCAGCAGTTTTGGGAGGGTTGGCTCCTACGAGCAGTACTTC. Translating it yields CASSFGRVGSYEQYF.

CDR3 in amino acids: CASSQWHRSLTSSYEQYF. CDR3 DNA sequence: TGTGCCAGCAGCCAATGGCATCGATCTTTGACTAGTTCCTACGAGCAGTACTTC. This chain uses TRBV3-1 (or the pseudogene TRBV3-2) with TRBJ2-7, with TRBD2 as a possible D gene (6 bases). Trimming took off 2 bases at V and 1 base at J, with 21 bases between the two ends. CDR1 is LGHDT and CDR2 is YNNKEL in the germline V gene (reference sequence). The CDR3 is 18 residues long.

J is TRBJ1-3 and V is TRBV4-3; possibly TRBD1 for D (5 bases). This CDR3 is 16 amino acids long. Germline V lookup: CDR1 LGHNA, CDR2 YSLEER. V shed 0 bases and J shed 4 bases, with 13 bases lying between them. The CDR3 bases are TGCGCCAGCAGCCAAGATCCCAGGGCCTTAGGAAACACCATATATTTT. It specifies CASSQDPRALGNTIYF.

Here the CDR3 reads CASTIARGIPPLHF. CDR3 DNA: TGTGCCAGCACCATAGCCAGGGGGATCCCACCCCTCCACTTT. The genes are TRBV27 and TRBJ1-6; TRBD1 matches at 7 bases. The CDR3 spans 14 residues. The germline gives CDR1 MNHEY, CDR2 SMNVEV (reference sequence). Trimming removed 7 bases from V and 11 bases from J; junction bases left unmatched: 11.

In this sample, this clone turned up once. The chain employs TRBV19 and TRBJ1-1; no clear D. The CDR3 runs 14 residues. The germline V gene encodes CDR1 LNHDA and CDR2 SQIVND (reference sequence). V lost 2 bases and J lost 1, with 8 bases in between. This CDR3 is CASSISPSNTEAFF. The CDR3 nucleotides read TGTGCCAGTAGTATAAGCCCTTCGAACACTGAAGCTTTCTTT.

V usage is TRBV4-1 and J usage is TRBJ1-4, with D unclear. The CDR3 consists of 16 residues. Trimming removed 0 bases at V and 2 bases at J, with 10 bases between. Germline assignment: CDR1 MGHRA and CDR2 YSYEKL. The CDR3 here is CASSQDGGRTNEKLFF. The CDR3 DNA reads as TGCGCCAGCAGCCAAGATGGAGGGCGTACTAATGAAAAACTGTTTTTT.

V is TRBV3-1 (or the pseudogene TRBV3-2) and J is TRBJ2-1, with D uncertain. V lost 3 bases, J lost 2 bases, and 14 bases lay in between. Germline V gene lookup returns CDR1 LGHDT and CDR2 YNNKEL (reference sequence). The CDR3 runs 16 residues. The CDR3 coding sequence is TGTGCCAGCAGCCAGGCCACCCCAGTACCCTACAATGAGCAGTTCTTC. This encodes CASSQATPVPYNEQFF.

The rearrangement uses TRBV6-2 or TRBV6-3 and TRBJ2-5; TRBD1 matches at 8 bases. V lost 2 bases to trimming and J lost 1 base; unmatched junction nucleotides: 3. CDR3 length: 15 residues. The germline CDR1 and CDR2 sequences are MNHEY and SVGEGT. Written as DNA, the CDR3 is TGTGCCAGCAGTTACGGGACAGGATTCCAAGAGACCCAGTACTTC. Encoded protein: CASSYGTGFQETQYF.